What follows describes a single TCR beta chain. The antigen is undetermined. This entry is derived from a study of cytomegalovirus exposure and HLA in healthy donors. The CDR3 is 12 residues long. The germline V gene has CDR1 MNHEY and CDR2 SMNVEV (reference sequence). Unmatched junction bases numbered 5, after V lost 6 bases and J lost 8 bases. Overall study findings and caveats: It was reported that TCR beta sequences correctly inferred the HLA-A and HLA-B alleles for most subjects. Rarity held for most TCR sequences, but there were some public TCRs that occurred in many donors. TRBV6-2, TRBV6-3 and some other V segments were excluded as indistinguishable. A later analysis found TCR association rates differed by HLA locus, highest for DRB1 and lowest for HLA-C.

The PCR ran on 60 Vbeta and 13 Jbeta primers. Generated by immunoSEQ multiplex PCR, the TCRdb table keeps only in-frame clones and is missing some. The repertoire holds around 86,000 clones, around 79% seen once, with approximately 6.5% in the top ten. The specimen was PBMCs. The V call is TRBV27, the J call TRBJ1-1, with 8 positions matching TRBD1. The clonotype was recovered from a female donor in good health and CMV-seronegative. CDR3 bases: TGTGCCAGCAGGGGCCAGGGGGCGGAAGCTTTCTTT. Its translation: CASRGQGAEAFF.